A single sample is the source of the 2 T cell receptor beta chains below, sequenced in a study of T cells in Graves' hyperthyroidism and ophthalmopathy. Template material for amplifying TCR beta CDR3 regions consisted of RNA transcripts. Researchers ran a first-round RT-PCR on the TCR CDR3 using the HTBI primer set. TCRdb processed the multiplex PCR reads anew with MiXCR; each CDR3 protein has one entry. The sample carries fewer than 850,000 distinct CDR3 sequences, around a sixth recorded once. Sequencing was done on a sample of blood. All receptors derive from a man aged 50 or older with Graves' hyperthyroidism.

This clonotype was counted at least ten times. This chain joins TRBV6-2 or TRBV6-3 and TRBJ2-5; D gene unclear. V was clipped by 0 bases and J by 0 bases, with 5 bases between them. The CDR3 covers 14 residues. Germline loops: CDR1 MNHEY, CDR2 SVGEGT. In DNA, the CDR3 is TGTGCCAGCAGTTACTCGAACTACCAAGAGACCCAGTACTTC. This encodes CASSYSNYQETQYF.

The sample holds many counts of this clonotype. This rearrangement joins TRBV5-1 to TRBJ2-7; 11 nucleotides line up with TRBD2. The germline gives CDR1 SGHRS, CDR2 YFSETQ. This CDR3 region has 18 residues. The V segment lost 0 bases and the J segment 6 bases; nucleotides outside the gene matches: 14. The CDR3 DNA sequence: TGCGCCAGCAGCTTGGGGACCGGGACTAGCGGAGAGGCGTCCGAGCAGTACTTC. Encoded protein: CASSLGTGTSGEASEQYF.